Below, 9 T cell receptor beta chains from the same sample are listed, as sequenced in a study of blood T cell repertoires in COVID-19. The assay was immunoSEQ multiplex PCR, and TCRdb's table has in-frame clones only and misses some. Of 30,000 to 45,000 clones listed, about 88% are singletons. The sequencing sample was made of peripheral blood. These receptors were taken from a man in his 70s with active COVID-19.

The chain carries TRBV2 and TRBJ1-4; TRBD1 is a possible D gene (6 bases). Between the trimmed V and J ends, which lost 5 bases and 4 bases, there was a span of 14 bases. The CDR3 runs 15 residues. CDR1 is SNHLY, CDR2 FYNNEI, per germline. The CDR3 spells CASSPGHLFNEKLFF. For the CDR3, the DNA is TGTGCCAGCAGTCCGGGACACCTCTTTAATGAAAAACTGTTTTTT. Together with reference TRBV2 and TRBJ1-4, the CDR3 gives the full variable domain: EPEVTQTPSHQVTQMGQEVILRCVPISNHLYFYWYRQILGQKVEFLVSFYNNEISEKSEIFDDQFSVERPDGSNFTLKIRSTKLEDSAMYFCASSPGHLFNEKLFFGSGTQLSVL.

The chain joins TRBV11-2 to TRBJ2-7, with 8 bases identical to TRBD1. Germline V gives CDR1 SGHAT, CDR2 FQNNGV. The CDR3 runs to 15 residues. V was clipped by 1 base and J by 2 bases; unmatched bases: 4. The CDR3, as DNA: TGTGCCAGCAGCTTAGGACAGGGGACACCCTACGAGCAGTACTTC. Translated: CASSLGQGTPYEQYF.

This chain uses TRBV6-2 or TRBV6-3 with TRBJ1-1; D is possibly TRBD1 (6 bases). The V gene's germline CDR1 is MNHEY and CDR2 SVGEGT. The V gene lost 0 bases and the J gene lost 4 bases, with 9 bases spanning the gap. CDR3 size: 14 residues. CDR3 nucleotides: TGTGCCAGCAGTTACTCAGGGGGGGCCACTGAAGCTTTCTTT. Residues: CASSYSGGATEAFF.

This clone turned up a few times. The rearrangement joins TRBV11-3 to TRBJ2-5, with 12 bases lining up with TRBD2. CDR3 length equals 17 residues. CDR1 SGHNT and CDR2 YENEEA come from the germline V gene. Trimming cost V 5 bases and J 2 bases; bases outside gene matches: 9. The DNA for the CDR3 is TGTGCCAGCAGCGTCGGCGGGCTAGCGGGAGGGCAAGAGACCCAGTACTTC. It specifies CASSVGGLAGGQETQYF.

The rearrangement uses TRBV19 and TRBJ1-5, with a weak D call TRBD1 (6 bases). Trimming pared 10 bases from V and 1 base from J, leaving 11 bases between. CDR1 and CDR2 from the germline V gene are LNHDA and SQIVND (reference sequence). The CDR3 is made up of 13 amino acids. The CDR3 here is CATRQESNQPQHF. CDR3 DNA: TGTGCCACCAGACAGGAGAGCAATCAGCCCCAGCATTTT.

The chain combines TRBV24-1 with TRBJ2-5; 10 bases align to TRBD1. CDR3 length equals 15 residues. With 2 bases clipped from V and 5 bases from J, the junction kept 4 bases outside the gene matches. In germline, CDR1 is KGHDR, CDR2 SFDVKD. The DNA for the CDR3 is TGTGCCACCAGTGATTGGGACAGGGGCCGGGAGACCCAGTACTTC. This translates into CATSDWDRGRETQYF.

This chain joins TRBV23-1 and TRBJ1-3; D perhaps matches TRBD1 (6 bases). TRBV23-1 is reported as an ORF; its role is uncertain. The CDR3 runs to 13 residues. Trimming stripped 9 bases from V and 2 bases from J, with 11 bases between. CDR3 in amino acids: CASWGPAGNTIYF. CDR3 in DNA: TGCGCCAGTTGGGGGCCTGCTGGAAACACCATATATTTT.

This chain uses TRBV15 with TRBJ1-2; 7 nucleotides match TRBD1. Trimming took 0 bases from V and 4 from J; bases not matched to a gene: 5. The V gene's germline CDR1 is LNHNV and CDR2 YYDKDF (reference sequence). The CDR3 extends over 15 amino acids. CDR3 DNA sequence: TGTGCCACCAGCAGAGAAGACAGGGTGGGCTATGGCTACACCTTC. This encodes CATSREDRVGYGYTF.

V gene TRBV19 combines with J gene TRBJ1-1; D unclear. Trimming cost V 3 bases and J 3 bases, with 11 bases left between them. Germline V gene data show CDR1 as LNHDA and CDR2 as SQIVND (reference sequence). The CDR3 spans 14 residues. The CDR3 DNA is TGTGCCAGTAGTATCGCGATTCCGCACACTGAAGCTTTCTTT. It is translated as CASSIAIPHTEAFF.